These 20 T cell receptor beta chains came from one sample sequenced in a study of regulatory T cells in long-lasting Graves disease. Through Arm-PCR of CDR3 regions and iRepertoire HTBI primers, TCR beta libraries were built. MiXCR, run by TCRdb on the multiplex PCR reads, gives a single entry per CDR3 protein. Altogether 250,000 to 300,000 distinct CDR3 sequences are present, roughly 21% being singletons, with the ten largest covering about 61%. Regarding time point: persistent/refractory GD, antithyroid drugs over 5 years with positive TRAb. RNA extracted from PBMCs served as the sequencing template. Material: peripheral blood mononuclear cells (PBMCs), obtained when the disease was refractory, from a patient treated with antithyroid drugs. These receptors originate from a female donor with Graves disease.

J is TRBJ1-2 and V is TRBV6-1, with D possibly matching TRBD1 (6 bases). The length of the CDR3 is 14 residues. The V end was cut by 4 bases, the J end by 7 bases, with 16 bases between. The V gene's germline CDR1 is MNHNS and CDR2 SASEGT. CDR3 amino acids: CASSALRGAGGYTF. The CDR3 DNA follows: TGTGCCAGCAGTGCCCTCCGGGGGGCAGGTGGCTACACCTTC.

This clonotype was recorded many times. The chain combines TRBV11-2 with TRBJ1-1; maybe TRBD1 (5 bases). CDR1 is SGHAT, CDR2 FQNNGV, per germline. V was trimmed by 5 bases and J by 7 bases, leaving 17 bases between them. This CDR3 comprises 14 residues. This CDR3 is CASSPLLNGGEAFF. CDR3 bases: TGTGCCAGCAGCCCATTACTGAACGGGGGTGAAGCTTTCTTT.

This clonotype has more than one count but fewer than ten. The rearrangement uses TRBV19 and TRBJ2-2, with D perhaps matching TRBD2 (5 bases). Trimming cost V 3 bases and J 6 bases, with 11 bases left between them. Per germline, CDR1 LNHDA and CDR2 SQIVND (reference sequence). The CDR3 is made up of 14 amino acids. CDR3 residues: CASSIHRGAGELFF. CDR3 in DNA: TGTGCCAGTAGTATTCATCGGGGAGCCGGGGAGCTGTTTTTT.

This clonotype was counted a few times. The chain employs TRBV6-1 and TRBJ2-5; TRBD1 is a possible D gene (6 bases). The V gene's germline CDR1 is MNHNS and CDR2 SASEGT. Between the trimmed V and J ends, which lost 5 bases and 2 bases, there was a span of 18 bases. This CDR3 comprises 16 residues. In DNA form, the CDR3 reads TGTGCCAGCAGTCCAGACCCGACAGGTTATCAAGAGACCCAGTACTTC. This gives the protein CASSPDPTGYQETQYF.

The V call is TRBV10-2, the J call TRBJ2-7, with D unresolved. CDR3 size: 12 residues. V lost 2 bases and J 2 bases, leaving 4 bases between the germline ends. CDR1 and CDR2 (germline): WSHSY, SAAADI. CDR3 DNA: TGCGCCAGCAGTGAGAGTACCTACGAGCAGTACTTC. This translates into CASSESTYEQYF.

This clonotype has more than one count but fewer than ten. J is TRBJ1-5 and V is TRBV30; D gene ambiguous. CDR1 is GTSNPN and CDR2 is SVGIG in the germline V gene (reference sequence). Trimming pared 0 bases from V and 6 bases from J, leaving 21 bases between. The CDR3 has 17 amino acids. This chain's CDR3 is CAWSVFSLGTDSQPQHF. DNA for the CDR3: TGTGCCTGGAGTGTATTTTCTCTTGGAACTGATAGTCAGCCCCAGCATTTT. Full variable domain (remainder filled in from reference TRBV30 and TRBJ1-5): SQTIHQWPATLVQPVGSPLSLECTVEGTSNPNLYWYRQAAGRGLQLLFYSVGIGQISSEVPQNLSASRPQDRQFILSSKKLLLSDSGFYLCAWSVFSLGTDSQPQHFGDGTRLSIL.

The V gene is TRBV4-3, the J gene TRBJ2-2, with TRBD2 matching over 11 bases. This CDR3 contains 17 residues. From germline, CDR1 is LGHNA and CDR2 YSLEER. V shed 0 bases, J shed 6 bases, and the junction held 6 bases outside the gene matches. CDR3 loop: CASSQDVSGRAAGELFF. As DNA, the CDR3 is TGCGCCAGCAGCCAAGATGTTAGCGGGAGGGCCGCCGGGGAGCTGTTTTTT.

This clonotype was seen a handful of times. This sequence joins TRBV30 and TRBJ2-2, with 7 positions matching TRBD1. The CDR3 length is 14 residues. V gave up 4 bases and J gave up 3 bases; unmatched junction bases: 5. In germline, CDR1 is GTSNPN, CDR2 SVGIG (reference sequence). This CDR3 is CAWNDRAYTGELFF. The CDR3 nucleotides read TGTGCCTGGAATGACAGGGCCTACACCGGGGAGCTGTTTTTT.

This rearrangement joins TRBV10-1 to TRBJ1-1, with D possibly TRBD1 on 6 matching bases. CDR3 length: 13 amino acids. V was shortened by 7 bases and J by 1 base, with 10 bases between the two germline ends. CDR1 is WNHNN, CDR2 SYGVQD, per germline (reference sequence). CDR3 sequence reads: CASTGQSNTEAFF. DNA of the CDR3: TGCGCCAGCACTGGACAGTCGAACACTGAAGCTTTCTTT.

The CDR3 DNA reads as TGTGCCAGCAGTTACTCGGCTAGTCCGGTCGGGGAGCTGTTTTTT. This gives the protein CASSYSASPVGELFF. The V and J genes are TRBV6-2 or TRBV6-3 and TRBJ2-2; D is unresolved. The germline V and J ends were trimmed by 0 bases and 7 bases, with 12 bases remaining between them. The CDR3 length is 15 residues. Germline V gene sequence: CDR1 MNHEY, CDR2 SVGEGT.

Comment on this clonotype: This may stem from a read error, because a much larger clone lies one nucleotide away. V and J are TRBV18 and TRBJ1-1; tentatively, D is TRBD1 (5 bases). The CDR3 length is 15 residues. CDR1 and CDR2 from the germline V gene are KGHSH and LQKENI. CDR3 loop: CASSQGRLMNTKAFF. DNA for the CDR3: TGTGCCAGCTCCCAGGGACGGCTTATGAACACTAAAGCTTTCTTT.

This clonotype was seen many times. The J gene is TRBJ2-7, the V gene TRBV28; no clear D gene. Germline assignment: CDR1 MDHEN and CDR2 SYDVKM. V was pared by 3 bases and J by 4 bases, with 7 bases between. The CDR3 runs 12 residues. The CDR3 DNA sequence: TGTGCCAGCAGTTTGATTCGGTACGAGCAGTACTTC. Translation gives CASSLIRYEQYF.

This clonotype showed up many times. The V gene is TRBV18, the J gene TRBJ1-5, with D maybe TRBD1 (5 bases). Germline V lookup: CDR1 KGHSH, CDR2 LQKENI. V lost 3 bases and J lost 4, with 7 bases in between. This CDR3 is 13 amino acids long. This CDR3 is CASSPGLNQPQHF. CDR3 nucleotides: TGTGCCAGCTCACCGGGACTTAATCAGCCCCAGCATTTT.

The V and J genes are TRBV9 and TRBJ1-2; TRBD1 matches 10 bases. J was trimmed by 3 bases and V by 2 bases; bases with no gene match: 4. CDR1 and CDR2 from the germline V gene are SGDLS and YYNGEE. This CDR3 has 15 residues. CDR3 sequence (DNA): TGTGCCAGCAGCGTCGGACAGGGGGGGTACTATGGCTACACCTTC. This gives the protein CASSVGQGGYYGYTF. Full variable domain (missing parts from reference TRBV9 and TRBJ1-2): DSGVTQTPKHLITATGQRVTLRCSPRSGDLSVYWYQQSLDQGLQFLIQYYNGEERAKGNILERFSAQQFPDLHSELNLSSLELGDSALYFCASSVGQGGYYGYTFGSGTRLTVV.

CDR3 protein: CASSPPRGPETQYF. For the CDR3, the DNA is TGTGCCAGCAGTCCTCCGAGGGGTCCGGAGACCCAGTACTTC. The genes are TRBV28 and TRBJ2-5, with D possibly being TRBD1 or TRBD2 (5 bases each). From germline, CDR1 is MDHEN and CDR2 SYDVKM. The CDR3 covers 14 residues. V shed 5 bases and J shed 5 bases, with 15 bases lying between them.

The chain recombines TRBV4-3 with TRBJ1-1; D is ambiguous. The germline V gene encodes CDR1 LGHNA and CDR2 YSLEER. Between the trimmed V and J ends, which lost 0 bases and 1 base, there was a span of 9 bases. There are 15 residues in the CDR3. CDR3 amino acids: CASSQDFLWNTEAFF. In DNA, the CDR3 is TGCGCCAGCAGCCAAGATTTTCTTTGGAACACTGAAGCTTTCTTT.

This clonotype was seen ten or more times. The V gene is TRBV3-1, the J gene TRBJ1-4, with D unclear. This CDR3 region has 11 residues. Trimming cost V 0 bases and J 7 bases, with 0 bases left between them. The V gene's germline CDR1 is LGHDT and CDR2 YNNKEL (reference sequence). The CDR3 DNA is TGTGCCAGCAGCCAAGATGAAAAACTGTTTTTT. It specifies CASSQDEKLFF. Combining the CDR3 with reference TRBV3-1 and TRBJ1-4 gives the whole variable domain DTAVSQTPKYLVTQMGNDKSIKCEQNLGHDTMYWYKQDSKKFLKIMFSYNNKELIINETVPNRFSPKSPDKAHLNLHINSLELGDSAVYFCASSQDEKLFFGSGTQLSVL.

This chain links TRBV7-2 with TRBJ2-2; 8 bases map to TRBD2. Trimming removed 1 base from V and 4 bases from J; junction bases left unmatched: 8. The CDR3 is 17 amino acids. Germline V gene sequence: CDR1 SGHTA, CDR2 FQGNSA. DNA for the CDR3: TGTGCCAGCAGCTTAGTGCTTCTAGCGGGCAGCACCGGGGAGCTGTTTTTT. As protein: CASSLVLLAGSTGELFF.

The chain uses TRBV6-2 or TRBV6-3 and TRBJ2-3; D is uncertain. From germline, CDR1 is MNHEY and CDR2 SVGEGT. The CDR3 extends over 17 amino acids. With 2 bases removed from V and 5 bases from J, the gap between germline ends came to 20 bases. CDR3 protein: CASSYDHLVLKEDTQYF. Written as DNA, the CDR3 is TGTGCCAGCAGTTACGATCATCTAGTTCTGAAGGAAGATACGCAGTATTTT.

V gene TRBV2 combines with J gene TRBJ2-3; D is ambiguous. With 6 bases removed from V and 1 base from J, the gap between germline ends came to 14 bases. The CDR3 totals 15 residues. Looked up from germline, CDR1 is SNHLY and CDR2 is FYNNEI. The CDR3 DNA reads as TGTGCCAGCAGCTTCCTAGAGGTGGGCACAGATACGCAGTATTTT. Translation gives CASSFLEVGTDTQYF. Full variable domain (remainder filled in from reference TRBV2 and TRBJ2-3): EPEVTQTPSHQVTQMGQEVILRCVPISNHLYFYWYRQILGQKVEFLVSFYNNEISEKSEIFDDQFSVERPDGSNFTLKIRSTKLEDSAMYFCASSFLEVGTDTQYFGPGTRLTVL.